These 15 T cell receptor beta chains originate from one sample sequenced in a study of T cells after yellow fever vaccination. From the 5' RACE reads, TCRdb called clonotypes with MiXCR, one entry per CDR3 protein. The table records around 200,000 distinct CDR3 sequences, approximately 10% of them present only once. The sequenced sample was CD8+ T cells sorted from PBMCs, obtained 15 days after the yellow fever booster vaccination. The receptors stem from a man between 18 and 35 years old who received the YFV17D yellow fever vaccine.

J is TRBJ2-5 and V is TRBV6-5; D is unclear. The ends were cut back, 6 bases at V and 5 bases at J, with 13 bases in the middle. This CDR3 spans 13 amino acids. The V gene's germline CDR1 is MNHEY and CDR2 SVGAGI. CDR3 sequence reads: CASSQSLRETQYF. The DNA for the CDR3 is TGTGCCAGCAGCCAGAGCCTAAGGGAGACCCAGTACTTC.

This clonotype occurred a few times. The V and J genes are TRBV9 and TRBJ1-2; D gene ambiguous. The CDR3 runs to 15 residues. V was pared by 2 bases and J by 2 bases, with 13 bases between. CDR1 and CDR2 (germline): SGDLS, YYNGEE. In nucleotides, the CDR3 is TGTGCCAGCAGCGTTGCCGAAACGGTGAACTATGGCTACACCTTC. Protein: CASSVAETVNYGYTF.

This sequence joins TRBV6-5 and TRBJ2-7; D possibly matches TRBD1 or TRBD2 (6 bases each). The germline gives CDR1 MNHEY, CDR2 SVGAGI. The CDR3 covers 12 residues. V was cut by 6 bases and J by 7 bases, with 13 bases left in between. In DNA, the CDR3 is TGTGCCAGCAGCCCCGGGGGCCGGGAGCAGTACGTC. Protein: CASSPGGREQYV.

V gene TRBV9 combines with J gene TRBJ1-1, with a tentative D call TRBD1 (6 bases). The CDR3 contains 14 residues. Germline V lookup: CDR1 SGDLS, CDR2 YYNGEE. V dropped 3 bases and J dropped 0 bases, with 9 bases sitting between them. The CDR3 region is CASSGGQLNTEAFF. DNA of the CDR3: TGTGCCAGCAGCGGAGGACAGTTGAACACTGAAGCTTTCTTT.

This clonotype has a count of ten or more. The chain has TRBV4-1 and TRBJ1-6; unclear D gene. Trimming cost V 1 base and J 14 bases, with 15 bases left between them. The CDR3 totals 14 residues. Per the germline V gene, CDR1 is MGHRA and CDR2 is YSYEKL. The CDR3 nucleotides read TGCGCCAGCAGCCAAGTCCCGGGGAGGGAATCCCTCCACTTT. The encoded protein is CASSQVPGRESLHF.

V usage is TRBV7-6 and J usage is TRBJ1-3, with D tentatively TRBD1 (6 bases). Germline CDR1 and CDR2: SGHVS and FNYEAQ. The CDR3 covers 15 residues. V was pared by 5 bases and J by 4 bases, with 15 bases between. The CDR3 region is CASSPQGPWGNTIYF. The CDR3 coding sequence is TGTGCCAGCAGCCCACAGGGTCCTTGGGGAAACACCATATATTTT.

This chain uses TRBV6-1 with TRBJ2-5, with D perhaps TRBD1 (5 bases). Germline V gene sequence: CDR1 MNHNS, CDR2 SASEGT. The ends were cut back, 6 bases at V and 5 bases at J, with 13 bases in the middle. The CDR3 covers 13 residues. CDR3 sequence reads: CASRDLGLETQYF. CDR3 nucleotide sequence: TGTGCCAGCAGAGACCTGGGGCTGGAGACCCAGTACTTC.

This chain joins TRBV6-1 and TRBJ2-4, with D uncertain. From germline, CDR1 is MNHNS and CDR2 SASEGT. Trimming pared 3 bases from V and 0 bases from J, leaving 18 bases between. The CDR3 is 18 residues long. The CDR3 DNA sequence: TGTGCCAGCAGTGAGGTTGGCCGAATGGTCCTAGCCAAAAACATTCAGTACTTC. Translated, it gives CASSEVGRMVLAKNIQYF.

The chain is built from TRBV7-9 and TRBJ2-5, with 7 nucleotides matching TRBD2. The CDR3 is 17 amino acids. V was pared by 7 bases and J by 3 bases, with 17 bases of the junction left unmatched. Germline CDR1 is SEHNR and CDR2 is FQNEAQ (reference sequence). The CDR3 is CASIQRRLSGAEETQYF. CDR3 DNA: TGTGCCAGCATCCAAAGGAGATTGAGCGGGGCTGAAGAGACCCAGTACTTC. Filled out from reference TRBV7-9 and TRBJ2-5, the complete variable domain reads DTGVSQNPRHKITKRGQNVTFRCDPISEHNRLYWYRQTLGQGPEFLTYFQNEAQLEKSRLLSDRFSAERPKGSFSTLEIQRTEQGDSAMYLCASIQRRLSGAEETQYFGPGTRLLVL.

This clonotype was seen ten or more times. The chain couples TRBV7-6 to TRBJ2-3, with D unresolved. The CDR3 totals 13 residues. From germline, CDR1 is SGHVS and CDR2 FNYEAQ. Trimming cost V 4 bases and J 2 bases, with 7 bases left between them. The DNA for the CDR3 is TGTGCCAGCAGCTCGTTCCCCACAGATACGCAGTATTTT. It encodes CASSSFPTDTQYF.

The chain combines TRBV12-3 or TRBV12-4 with TRBJ2-5; D is unresolved. V was trimmed by 3 bases and J by 1 base, leaving 9 bases between them. The CDR3 is made up of 14 amino acids. The DNA of the CDR3 is TGTGCCAGCAGTTTTACCGGCAGCCAAGAGACCCAGTACTTC. Translating gives CASSFTGSQETQYF.

CDR3 DNA: TGCGCCAGCAGCCAAGAAAGCATCCGAGAGACCCAGTACTTC. It encodes CASSQESIRETQYF. This sequence joins TRBV4-1 and TRBJ2-5; unclear D gene. The germline gives CDR1 MGHRA, CDR2 YSYEKL. Trimming shortened V by 0 bases and J by 4 bases, and 9 bases separated the two germline ends. CDR3 length: 14 residues.

The chain couples TRBV3-1 to TRBJ2-3; possibly TRBD2 for D (6 bases). The CDR3 covers 15 residues. Trimming cost V 0 bases and J 0 bases, with 7 bases left between them. CDR1 is LGHDT, CDR2 YNNKEL, per germline (reference sequence). Here the CDR3 DNA reads TGTGCCAGCAGCCAAGAGGAGGGGAGCACAGATACGCAGTATTTT. It translates to CASSQEEGSTDTQYF.

This clonotype turned up a few times. The chain couples TRBV6-6 to TRBJ1-1, with D maybe TRBD1 (5 bases). Trimming pared 2 bases from V and 7 bases from J, leaving 8 bases between. The CDR3 runs to 12 residues. CDR1 and CDR2 from the germline V gene are MNHNY and SVGAGI (reference sequence). The CDR3 sequence is CASSYGTDEAFF. Written as DNA, the CDR3 is TGTGCCAGCAGTTACGGGACGGATGAAGCTTTCTTT.

With regard to this clonotype: This clone may be a read error of a much larger clone one base away. The rearrangement links TRBV4-1 to TRBJ2-5; D call uncertain. The J call could be wrong; TRBJ2-1 is a better fit for the DNA end. Germline assignment: CDR1 MGHRA and CDR2 YSYEKL. CDR3 length equals 11 residues. DNA of the CDR3: TGCGCCAGCAGTAGCCAAGAGACCCAGTTCTTC. Translation gives CASSSQETQFF.